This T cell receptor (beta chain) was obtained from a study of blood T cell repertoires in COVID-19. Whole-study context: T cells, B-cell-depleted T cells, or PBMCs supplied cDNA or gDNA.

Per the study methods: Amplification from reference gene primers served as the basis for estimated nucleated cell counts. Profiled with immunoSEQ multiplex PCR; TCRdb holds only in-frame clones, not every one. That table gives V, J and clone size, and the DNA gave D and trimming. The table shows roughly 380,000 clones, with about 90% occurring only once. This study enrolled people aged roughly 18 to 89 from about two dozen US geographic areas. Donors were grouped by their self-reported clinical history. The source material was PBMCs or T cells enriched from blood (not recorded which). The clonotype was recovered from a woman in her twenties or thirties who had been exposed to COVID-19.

The CDR3 nucleotides read TGTGCCAGCTTTTACAGGGGCCATAGGAGCAATCAGCCCCAGCATTTT. This encodes CASFYRGHRSNQPQHF. The rearrangement uses TRBV19 and TRBJ1-5, with 7 nucleotides matching TRBD1. The CDR3 is made up of 16 amino acids. With 9 bases clipped from V and 1 base from J, the junction kept 12 bases outside the gene matches. Germline V gene lookup returns CDR1 LNHDA and CDR2 SQIVND (reference sequence).